These 20 T cell receptor beta chains originate from one sample sequenced in a study of control samples from healthy donors and cancer patients. Clones were read by immunoSEQ multiplex PCR, and TCRdb kept only the in-frame ones, dropping some. The sample holds some 130,000 clones, about 93% seen once. The sample comprised blood. Receptors originate from a man aged 35-49 years in good health.

The chain has TRBV7-6 and TRBJ1-3; D is undetermined. CDR3 length: 13 residues. Germline CDR1 is SGHVS and CDR2 is FNYEAQ. V shed 5 bases and J shed 9 bases, with 14 bases lying between them. In DNA form, the CDR3 reads TGTGCCAGCAGCCCCGGAGAGCTCTTCACCATATATTTT. It encodes CASSPGELFTIYF.

The gene calls are TRBV27 and TRBJ2-1; unclear D gene. V was pared by 6 bases and J by 6 bases, with 15 bases between. Germline V gives CDR1 MNHEY, CDR2 SMNVEV (reference sequence). The CDR3 totals 14 residues. CDR3 nucleotide sequence: TGTGCCAGCAGCTCATATCGTAACTTCAATGAGCAGTTCTTC. Amino acids: CASSSYRNFNEQFF.

The rearrangement joins TRBV27 to TRBJ2-7; D tentatively fits TRBD1 or TRBD2 (6 bases each). The CDR3 runs to 15 residues. Germline CDR1 is MNHEY and CDR2 is SMNVEV (reference sequence). The ends were cut back, 3 bases at V and 3 bases at J, with 15 bases in the middle. The CDR3 sequence is CASSFWGAPDYEQYF. The CDR3 DNA is TGTGCCAGCAGTTTCTGGGGGGCACCCGACTACGAGCAGTACTTC.

The chain has TRBV29-1 and TRBJ1-4; D is ambiguous. The CDR3 extends over 15 amino acids. CDR1 and CDR2 (germline): SQVTM, ANQGSEA. With 0 bases removed from V and 0 bases from J, the gap between germline ends came to 8 bases. CDR3 sequence (DNA): TGCAGCGTTGAAGATGAAGGATCAACTAATGAAAAACTGTTTTTT. Translating gives CSVEDEGSTNEKLFF.

V is TRBV5-1 and J is TRBJ1-1; no clear D. V was clipped by 0 bases and J by 1 base, with 7 bases between them. This CDR3 contains 14 residues. The germline V gene has CDR1 SGHRS and CDR2 YFSETQ. This CDR3 reads CASSLGVPNTEAFF. DNA for the CDR3: TGCGCCAGCAGCTTGGGCGTACCGAACACTGAAGCTTTCTTT.

The rearrangement joins TRBV10-2 to TRBJ2-1, with TRBD1 matching over 7 bases. CDR3 length: 11 residues. Germline V CDR1 and CDR2: WSHSY, SAAADI. The V gene end was trimmed by 5 bases and the J gene end by 13 bases; junction bases not matched to a gene: 5. The CDR3 DNA sequence: TGCGCCAGCAGTCCCATAGGGGGCCAGTTCTTC. As protein: CASSPIGGQFF.

The rearrangement links TRBV6-5 to TRBJ2-7; D is unclear. The V gene lost 5 bases and the J gene lost 3 bases, with 17 bases spanning the gap. The germline CDR1 and CDR2 sequences are MNHEY and SVGAGI. The CDR3 sequence is 15 residues long. The CDR3 sequence is CASSRTAVIIYEQYF. The CDR3 DNA sequence: TGTGCCAGCAGTCGAACCGCAGTTATTATCTACGAGCAGTACTTC.

The chain has TRBV10-1 and TRBJ1-1; D is undetermined. The germline V and J ends were trimmed by 3 bases and 5 bases, with 10 bases remaining between them. Per the germline V gene, CDR1 is WNHNN and CDR2 is SYGVQD (reference sequence). This CDR3 region has 13 residues. For the CDR3, the DNA is TGCGCCAGCAGTGACTTGGAGGGAACTGAAGCTTTCTTT. It yields the protein CASSDLEGTEAFF.

CDR3: CASSQAIVADTQYF. DNA of the CDR3: TGTGCCAGCAGCCAAGCAATTGTGGCAGATACGCAGTATTTT. The genes are TRBV3-1 (or the pseudogene TRBV3-2) and TRBJ2-3; D unresolved. V lost 1 base and J 4 bases, leaving 9 bases between the germline ends. CDR1 and CDR2 from the germline V gene are LGHDT and YNNKEL (reference sequence). This CDR3 spans 14 amino acids.

V gene TRBV5-4 combines with J gene TRBJ1-5; D ambiguous. Germline V gives CDR1 SGHNT, CDR2 YYREEE (reference sequence). The V end was cut by 3 bases, the J end by 5 bases, with 9 bases between. The CDR3 length is 13 residues. CDR3 protein: CASSSGVDQPQHF. DNA for the CDR3: TGTGCCAGCAGCTCCGGAGTAGATCAGCCCCAGCATTTT.

This chain links TRBV19 with TRBJ2-1; 10 nucleotides match TRBD2. Germline-derived CDR1 and CDR2 are LNHDA and SQIVND (reference sequence). With V trimmed by 4 bases and J by 6 bases, 18 bases remained unmatched. The CDR3 loop spans 19 amino acids. The CDR3 DNA reads TGTGCCAGTAGTAAAACGGGTAGGGCTAGCGGGGGCCCTGGCAATGAGCAGTTCTTC. The encoded protein is CASSKTGRASGGPGNEQFF.

The chain employs TRBV4-1 and TRBJ1-2; D possibly corresponds to TRBD1 (6 bases). CDR1 and CDR2 (germline): MGHRA, YSYEKL. Deletions cut 3 bases from V and 8 bases from J, with 22 bases between. CDR3 size: 16 residues. CDR3 loop: CASSQTSRDNRQGYTF. In DNA form, the CDR3 reads TGCGCCAGCAGCCAGACGTCCCGGGACAACAGGCAAGGCTACACCTTC.

The count of this clone is one. The rearrangement uses TRBV27 and TRBJ1-1, with a weak D call TRBD1 (5 bases). The CDR3 covers 15 residues. Germline CDR1 MNHEY, CDR2 SMNVEV (reference sequence). V lost 6 bases and J lost 3, with 17 bases in between. The CDR3 protein is CASSSWGSRYTEAFF. The CDR3 DNA reads as TGTGCCAGCAGCTCGTGGGGCAGCAGATACACTGAAGCTTTCTTT.

The V and J genes are TRBV27 and TRBJ2-2; D not certain. The V gene's germline CDR1 is MNHEY and CDR2 SMNVEV (reference sequence). The CDR3 runs to 15 residues. V dropped 6 bases and J dropped 6 bases, with 17 bases sitting between them. Written as DNA, the CDR3 is TGTGCCAGCAGCCCCCGGGTCAAGGGTGCCGGGGAGCTGTTTTTT. It codes for CASSPRVKGAGELFF.

This sequence joins TRBV7-9 and TRBJ1-6; D gene unclear. This CDR3 is built from 13 residues. V lost 3 bases, J lost 7 bases, and 7 bases lay in between. Germline lookup yields CDR1 SEHNR and CDR2 FQNEAQ (reference sequence). The chain's CDR3 is CASSFDTNSPLHF. Written as DNA, the CDR3 is TGTGCCAGCAGCTTTGATACCAATTCACCCCTCCACTTT.

In this sample, this clone turned up once. J is TRBJ1-1 and V is TRBV5-1, with D uncertain. CDR3 size: 13 residues. Germline V gives CDR1 SGHRS, CDR2 YFSETQ. V gave up 0 bases and J gave up 1 base, with 4 bases separating them. The CDR3: CASSLEENTEAFF. CDR3 DNA: TGCGCCAGCAGCTTGGAGGAGAACACTGAAGCTTTCTTT. The full variable domain, completed using reference TRBV5-1 and TRBJ1-1, is KAGVTQTPRYLIKTRGQQVTLSCSPISGHRSVSWYQQTPGQGLQFLFEYFSETQRNKGNFPGRFSGRQFSNSRSEMNVSTLELGDSALYLCASSLEENTEAFFGQGTRLTVV.

The CDR3: CASSAPSGIHTGELFF. CDR3 coding DNA: TGTGCCAGCAGTGCCCCCTCCGGGATCCACACCGGGGAGCTGTTTTTT. The chain joins TRBV2 to TRBJ2-2, with D tentatively TRBD2 (5 bases). The CDR3 spans 16 residues. Trimming stripped 4 bases from V and 3 bases from J, with 15 bases between. Germline V CDR1 and CDR2: SNHLY, FYNNEI.

This chain connects TRBV10-3 to TRBJ1-1; 10 nucleotides line up with TRBD1. The CDR3 loop spans 20 amino acids. Germline V gives CDR1 ENHRY, CDR2 SYGVKD. Trimming removed 6 bases from V and 5 bases from J; junction bases left unmatched: 24. CDR3 sequence: CAIRSTGGANGGPKRTEAFF. CDR3 DNA sequence: TGTGCCATCAGGTCGACAGGGGGCGCGAATGGAGGTCCGAAAAGGACTGAAGCTTTCTTT.

The count of this clone is one. The chain employs TRBV7-9 and TRBJ1-1; 7 positions match TRBD1. The germline CDR1 and CDR2 sequences are SEHNR and FQNEAQ (reference sequence). Unmatched junction bases numbered 6, after V lost 5 bases and J lost 6 bases. CDR3 length: 13 amino acids. CDR3 residues: CASSLNRGSEAFF. The CDR3 nucleotides are TGTGCCAGCAGCCTCAACAGGGGATCTGAAGCTTTCTTT. Looking up the rest from reference TRBV7-9 and TRBJ1-1 gives the full variable domain: DTGVSQNPRHKITKRGQNVTFRCDPISEHNRLYWYRQTLGQGPEFLTYFQNEAQLEKSRLLSDRFSAERPKGSFSTLEIQRTEQGDSAMYLCASSLNRGSEAFFGQGTRLTVV.

The chain carries TRBV29-1 and TRBJ2-7, with 8 nucleotides matching TRBD1. Germline CDR1 and CDR2: SQVTM and ANQGSEA. V lost 6 bases to trimming and J lost 5 bases; unmatched junction nucleotides: 12. This CDR3 comprises 14 residues. This CDR3 is CSVGPGTGVDEQYF. The CDR3 coding sequence is TGCAGCGTGGGACCAGGGACAGGTGTCGACGAGCAGTACTTC.